Below are 9 T cell receptor beta chains sequenced from a single sample in a study of regulatory T cells in long-lasting Graves disease. This sample's time point: newly diagnosed GD, antithyroid drugs for less than 3 months. PBMC RNA was the source of the TCR library. The authors built TCR beta libraries using iRepertoire HTBI primers and Arm-PCR of CDR3 regions. From the multiplex PCR reads, TCRdb called clonotypes with MiXCR, one entry per CDR3 protein. The table lists 450,000 to 600,000 distinct CDR3 sequences, approximately 13% of them singletons. The data also belong to a second study, concerning T cells in Graves' hyperthyroidism and ophthalmopathy.

This sample comprised peripheral blood mononuclear cells (PBMCs), obtained at new diagnosis, from a patient treated with antithyroid drugs. These TCRs come from a man aged 25 to 40 with Graves disease.

Ten or more counts support this clonotype. The chain carries TRBV2 and TRBJ2-3, with no clear D. The V gene's germline CDR1 is SNHLY and CDR2 FYNNEI. This CDR3 spans 10 amino acids. V was trimmed by 9 bases and J by 5 bases, leaving 6 bases between them. The CDR3 region has the DNA TGTGCCAGGGGAAGAGATACGCAGTATTTT. Its protein product is CARGRDTQYF. The full variable domain, in which reference TRBV2 and TRBJ2-3 provide the parts outside the CDR3, is EPEVTQTPSHQVTQMGQEVILRCVPISNHLYFYWYRQILGQKVEFLVSFYNNEISEKSEIFDDQFSVERPDGSNFTLKIRSTKLEDSAMYFCARGRDTQYFGPGTRLTVL.

This clonotype was picked up a small number of times. The rearrangement uses TRBV19 and TRBJ1-1, with D tentatively TRBD1 (5 bases). Germline-derived CDR1 and CDR2 are LNHDA and SQIVND (reference sequence). The V and J ends lost 3 bases and 3 bases respectively, with 11 bases between them. The CDR3 spans 14 residues. The CDR3 reads CASSMWQGDTEAFF. The CDR3 nucleotides read TGTGCCAGTAGTATGTGGCAGGGAGACACTGAAGCTTTCTTT. The complete variable domain, with remaining parts taken from reference TRBV19 and TRBJ1-1, reads DGGITQSPKYLFRKEGQNVTLSCEQNLNHDAMYWYRQDPGQGLRLIYYSQIVNDFQKGDIAEGYSVSREKKESFPLTVTSAQKNPTAFYLCASSMWQGDTEAFFGQGTRLTVV.

This clonotype was found many times. The chain has TRBV2 and TRBJ2-7; perhaps TRBD2 as D (6 bases). The germline V gene encodes CDR1 SNHLY and CDR2 FYNNEI. V was clipped by 4 bases and J by 6 bases, with 22 bases between them. CDR3 size: 16 residues. CDR3: CASSGRGTLPLLEQYF. The DNA for the CDR3 is TGTGCCAGCAGTGGCCGGGGGACCTTGCCTCTACTCGAGCAGTACTTC.

This clonotype has only a few counts. This chain connects TRBV7-6 to TRBJ2-7; 9 positions match TRBD1. J was trimmed by 8 bases and V by 5 bases; bases with no gene match: 10. The CDR3 contains 14 residues. Per germline, CDR1 SGHVS and CDR2 FNYEAQ. In DNA, the CDR3 is TGTGCCAGCAGCGTCGACAGGGGGTGGGGAAAGCAGTACTTC. Translating gives CASSVDRGWGKQYF.

Many counts were recorded for this clonotype. The V gene is TRBV28, the J gene TRBJ2-5; D is possibly TRBD1 (6 bases). Per the germline V gene, CDR1 is MDHEN and CDR2 is SYDVKM. This CDR3 comprises 15 residues. V shed 5 bases and J shed 5 bases, with 18 bases lying between them. CDR3 sequence reads: CASSPQTGALETQYF. The CDR3 DNA follows: TGTGCCAGCAGTCCCCAGACAGGTGCCCTGGAGACCCAGTACTTC.

This clonotype was seen only a few times. This sequence joins TRBV27 and TRBJ2-1, with TRBD2 identical over 12 bases. CDR1 and CDR2 from the germline V gene are MNHEY and SMNVEV (reference sequence). Unmatched junction bases numbered 18, after V lost 6 bases and J lost 15 bases. The CDR3 runs to 16 residues. CDR3 protein: CASSLASGLAGSRAFF. CDR3 DNA: TGTGCCAGCAGCTTGGCCTCGGGACTAGCGGGTTCCCGGGCGTTCTTC.

This clonotype has just a few counts. V gene TRBV9 combines with J gene TRBJ1-5; the D is unclear. CDR1 is SGDLS and CDR2 is YYNGEE in the germline V gene. With 0 bases removed from V and 1 base from J, the gap between germline ends came to 8 bases. There are 15 residues in the CDR3. The CDR3 DNA reads as TGTGCCAGCAGCGTAGGCCCCTCCAGCAATCAGCCCCAGCATTTT. This encodes CASSVGPSSNQPQHF.

This clonotype showed up many times. The chain recombines TRBV5-1 with TRBJ2-3; the D is unclear. The CDR3 runs to 15 residues. V lost 5 bases and J lost 0, with 13 bases in between. CDR1 is SGHRS, CDR2 YFSETQ, per germline. In DNA, the CDR3 is TGCGCCAGCAGGCCTGCAGGCAGCAGCACAGATACGCAGTATTTT. Protein: CASRPAGSSTDTQYF.

This clonotype was counted many times. V and J are TRBV2 and TRBJ1-5; 9 bases align to TRBD1. The V and J ends lost 5 bases and 6 bases, in that order; junction bases with no gene match: 5. The CDR3 is made up of 14 amino acids. Per germline, CDR1 SNHLY and CDR2 FYNNEI. The CDR3 region is CASSLGQGSQPQHF. The CDR3 coding sequence is TGTGCCAGCAGTTTGGGACAGGGATCTCAGCCCCAGCATTTT.